The 21 T cell receptor beta chains below were found in one sample sequenced in a study of cytomegalovirus exposure and HLA in healthy donors. TCRdb's table, derived via immunoSEQ multiplex PCR, lists solely in-frame clones and lacks some. The sample lists 130,000 to 150,000 clones, 85% to 90% seen once, with over 3% in the top ten. The material sequenced was PBMCs. These receptors came from a woman younger than 35 in good health and CMV-seropositive.

This chain connects TRBV6-4 to TRBJ2-6; 7 bases are a match to TRBD2. Germline assignment: CDR1 MRHNA and CDR2 SNTAGT. J lost 2 bases, V lost 5 bases, and 6 bases had no gene match. The CDR3 has 16 residues. CDR3 region: CASSPLGGAGANVLTF. DNA of the CDR3: TGTGCCAGCAGTCCCCTTGGGGGGGCTGGGGCCAACGTCCTGACTTTC.

This chain connects TRBV4-3 to TRBJ2-5; TRBD2 agrees at 12 bases. The CDR3 contains 17 residues. CDR1 LGHNA and CDR2 YSLEER come from the germline V gene. The junction had 6 bases not matched to a gene; V was cut back by 1 base and J by 3 bases. CDR3 protein: CASSQGHASGREETQYF. As DNA, the CDR3 is TGCGCCAGCAGCCAAGGTCACGCTAGCGGGAGGGAAGAGACCCAGTACTTC.

The chain couples TRBV2 to TRBJ1-1; possibly TRBD1 for D (5 bases). This CDR3 is built from 15 residues. Germline V gives CDR1 SNHLY, CDR2 FYNNEI. With 1 base removed from V and 1 base from J, the gap between germline ends came to 10 bases. CDR3 in amino acids: CASSEGQGPNTEAFF. The DNA of the CDR3 is TGTGCCAGCAGTGAAGGCCAGGGCCCGAACACTGAAGCTTTCTTT.

The V gene is TRBV30, the J gene TRBJ2-7; no clear D gene. With 0 bases removed from V and 7 bases from J, the gap between germline ends came to 10 bases. CDR3 length: 12 residues. The germline gives CDR1 GTSNPN, CDR2 SVGIG (reference sequence). CDR3 amino acids: CAWSVSGWEQYF. The CDR3 nucleotides read TGTGCCTGGAGTGTGTCCGGGTGGGAGCAGTACTTC.

V gene TRBV9 combines with J gene TRBJ2-7, with D possibly TRBD2 on 7 matching bases. The germline gives CDR1 SGDLS, CDR2 YYNGEE. V shed 0 bases and J shed 2 bases, with 12 bases lying between them. The CDR3 length is 15 residues. This chain's CDR3 is CASSVAGGFAYEQYF. The CDR3 bases are TGTGCCAGCAGCGTAGCGGGGGGCTTCGCCTACGAGCAGTACTTC.

The chain recombines TRBV6-1 with TRBJ2-7, with 8 bases identical to TRBD1. The CDR3 contains 14 residues. Germline lookup yields CDR1 MNHNS and CDR2 SASEGT. Trimming removed 8 bases from V and 6 bases from J; junction bases left unmatched: 12. CDR3 nucleotide sequence: TGTGCCAGCGGGGACAGGTGGGGCTCCCCCGAGCAGTACTTC. Its translation: CASGDRWGSPEQYF.

This clone was seen a few times. This chain links TRBV5-6 with TRBJ2-5, with 7 bases that match TRBD2. J gave up 4 bases and V 4 bases, and 7 bases lay outside the gene matches. The germline gives CDR1 SGHDT, CDR2 YYEEEE. The CDR3 spans 14 residues. The CDR3 sequence is CASSGLGGGETQYF. The CDR3 bases are TGTGCCAGCAGCGGACTAGGTGGGGGAGAGACCCAGTACTTC.

The chain has TRBV2 and TRBJ2-7; TRBD2 aligns across 8 bases. Germline V gives CDR1 SNHLY, CDR2 FYNNEI. The junction had 6 bases not matched to a gene; V was cut back by 6 bases and J by 2 bases. The CDR3 is made up of 14 amino acids. The CDR3 nucleotides are TGTGCCAGCAGGTTAGCGGGAACCACCTACGAGCAGTACTTC. Amino acids: CASRLAGTTYEQYF.

This sequence joins TRBV6-8 and TRBJ2-7; 11 bases are shared with TRBD2. CDR3 size: 16 residues. Germline lookup yields CDR1 MNHGY and CDR2 SAAAGT. Trimming cost V 6 bases and J 2 bases; bases outside gene matches: 9. CDR3 coding DNA: TGTGCCAGCAGCGACTCTAGCGGGAGGACCCCCTACGAGCAGTACTTC. Amino acids: CASSDSSGRTPYEQYF.

The V and J genes are TRBV29-1 and TRBJ2-7; D call uncertain. Trimming removed 3 bases at V and 2 bases at J, with 14 bases between. The CDR3 has 14 residues. Germline assignment: CDR1 SQVTM and CDR2 ANQGSEA. CDR3 sequence: CSVDWNDSTYEQYF. CDR3 sequence (DNA): TGCAGCGTTGACTGGAATGACTCGACCTACGAGCAGTACTTC.

The rearrangement links TRBV5-1 to TRBJ2-3, with D possibly TRBD2 on 6 matching bases. V gave up 7 bases and J gave up 5 bases, with 17 bases separating them. The CDR3 is 14 residues long. Germline CDR1 reads SGHRS; CDR2 reads YFSETQ. The CDR3, as DNA: TGCGCCAGCCGCCTAGCGACTGGGATAGATACGCAGTATTTT. Its protein product is CASRLATGIDTQYF.

CDR3: CASSSTVSGANVLTF. CDR3 sequence (DNA): TGCGCCAGCAGTTCAACAGTCTCTGGGGCCAACGTCCTGACTTTC. V gene TRBV5-1 combines with J gene TRBJ2-6; no firm D call. V lost 5 bases to trimming and J lost 0 bases, with 9 bases between them. Germline CDR1 and CDR2: SGHRS and YFSETQ. The length of the CDR3 is 15 residues.

Here the CDR3 reads CASSQPAGGPSAGETQYF. The CDR3 nucleotides are TGCGCCAGCAGCCAACCAGCGGGAGGGCCTTCGGCAGGAGAGACCCAGTACTTC. The chain combines TRBV5-1 with TRBJ2-5; 10 bases map to TRBD2. Losses at the gene ends were 4 bases for V and 4 bases for J; bases not matched to a gene: 16. CDR3 length equals 18 residues. Per germline, CDR1 SGHRS and CDR2 YFSETQ.

CDR3 protein: CASRGGLSYEQYF. CDR3 DNA sequence: TGTGCCAGCAGGGGGGGACTGTCCTACGAGCAGTACTTC. The chain employs TRBV2 and TRBJ2-7, with D possibly being TRBD2 (6 bases). The CDR3 length is 13 residues. Germline CDR1 and CDR2: SNHLY and FYNNEI. V shed 6 bases and J shed 1 base, with 10 bases lying between them. Variable domain in full (rest from reference TRBV2 and TRBJ2-7): EPEVTQTPSHQVTQMGQEVILRCVPISNHLYFYWYRQILGQKVEFLVSFYNNEISEKSEIFDDQFSVERPDGSNFTLKIRSTKLEDSAMYFCASRGGLSYEQYFGPGTRLTVT.

The chain employs TRBV4-3 and TRBJ2-1, with 11 positions matching TRBD1. This CDR3 comprises 17 residues. Germline V gene sequence: CDR1 LGHNA, CDR2 YSLEER. V shed 0 bases, J shed 3 bases, and the junction held 4 bases outside the gene matches. The CDR3 is CASSQDPGTGGYNEQFF. The CDR3 DNA sequence: TGCGCCAGCAGCCAAGATCCGGGGACAGGGGGCTACAATGAGCAGTTCTTC.

The V call is TRBV6-1, the J call TRBJ1-2, with D possibly being TRBD1 (5 bases). Per the germline V gene, CDR1 is MNHNS and CDR2 is SASEGT. There are 15 residues in the CDR3. Trimming pared 1 base from V and 5 bases from J, leaving 14 bases between. The chain's CDR3 is CASSEVGGMVYGYTF. DNA for the CDR3: TGTGCCAGCAGTGAAGTTGGGGGGATGGTTTATGGCTACACCTTC.

The rearrangement joins TRBV30 to TRBJ2-2; a weak D match, TRBD2 (6 bases). With 2 bases removed from V and 7 bases from J, the gap between germline ends came to 11 bases. CDR3 length: 13 amino acids. Germline-derived CDR1 and CDR2 are GTSNPN and SVGIG (reference sequence). In DNA, the CDR3 is TGTGCCTGGAGTTATCGGCGGGACGGGGAGCTGTTTTTT. Its translation: CAWSYRRDGELFF. Based on the CDR3 plus reference TRBV30 and TRBJ2-2, the full variable domain is SQTIHQWPATLVQPVGSPLSLECTVEGTSNPNLYWYRQAAGRGLQLLFYSVGIGQISSEVPQNLSASRPQDRQFILSSKKLLLSDSGFYLCAWSYRRDGELFFGEGSRLTVL.

This clone was picked up one time. The chain uses TRBV5-1 and TRBJ1-1, with 7 bases that match TRBD1. Germline V gene lookup returns CDR1 SGHRS and CDR2 YFSETQ. Trimming at V came to 4 bases and at J to 0 bases, leaving 6 bases not matched to a gene. The CDR3 runs to 15 residues. The CDR3 protein is CASSPETGVNTEAFF. The CDR3, as DNA: TGCGCCAGCAGCCCCGAAACAGGGGTGAACACTGAAGCTTTCTTT.

This clone was seen a single time. The chain links TRBV6-5 to TRBJ1-1; 7 bases match TRBD1. The CDR3 covers 14 residues. The V gene end was trimmed by 8 bases and the J gene end by 3 bases; junction bases not matched to a gene: 9. Germline V lookup: CDR1 MNHEY, CDR2 SVGAGI. The CDR3 DNA reads TGTGCCAGCCGGGAGAGGGGGCTTTACACTGAAGCTTTCTTT. It specifies CASRERGLYTEAFF.

The chain carries TRBV10-1 and TRBJ2-3; D not resolved. Germline V CDR1 and CDR2: WNHNN, SYGVQD (reference sequence). Trimming removed 2 bases from V and 3 bases from J, with 6 bases in between. CDR3 size: 13 residues. The CDR3 loop is CASSETVTDTQYF. The CDR3 bases are TGCGCCAGCAGTGAGACTGTTACAGATACGCAGTATTTT.

The CDR3 loop reads CASGTGGGIYEQYF. CDR3 DNA: TGTGCCAGCGGTACAGGGGGCGGGATCTACGAGCAGTACTTC. The rearrangement links TRBV7-9 to TRBJ2-7; 9 bases fit TRBD1. The CDR3 has 14 residues. V trimming: 8 bases; J trimming: 3 bases; junction bases outside the gene matches: 8. The germline CDR1 and CDR2 sequences are SEHNR and FQNEAQ (reference sequence).